This T cell receptor beta chain was recovered during a study of molecular identifiers for immune sequencing clone quantification. Overall study context: Five aliquots were made in replicates from the RNA of approximately 22,000 or 94,000 naive CD8 cells, and four were sequenced.

TCRdb reanalysed the PCR reads using MiXCR and keeps one entry per CDR3 protein. The repertoire holds approximately 670,000 distinct CDR3 sequences, with just under 20% as singletons. This CDR3 spans 18 amino acids. After removal of 0 bases from V and 0 bases from J, the junction contained 7 bases not matched to a gene. CDR1 and CDR2 from the germline V gene are MNHEY and SVGAGI. The rearrangement uses TRBV6-5 and TRBJ2-5; 10 bases map to TRBD2. Material for sequencing was naive CD8+ T cells from blood, with Jurkat cell RNA spiked in. This sample's subset: FACS-sorted CD8+CD4-CCR7+CD45RA+ naive T cells. This receptor was identified in a human donor in good health. Some libraries in this study had Jurkat cell RNA spiked in. CDR3 region: CASSYSRLAGAYQETQYF. As DNA, the CDR3 is TGTGCCAGCAGTTACTCGAGGCTAGCGGGGGCCTACCAAGAGACCCAGTACTTC.